This entry lists 10 T cell receptor beta chains sequenced from one sample in a study of blood T cell repertoires in COVID-19. Generated by immunoSEQ multiplex PCR, the TCRdb table keeps only in-frame clones and is missing some. The data hold over 250,000 clones, with 70% to 90% observed a single time. The source material was peripheral blood. The receptors shown here come from a woman in her seventies with acute or convalescent COVID-19.

The chain recombines TRBV7-9 with TRBJ1-3, with TRBD1 matching 7 bases. Trimming at V came to 5 bases and at J to 4 bases, leaving 5 bases not matched to a gene. In germline, CDR1 is SEHNR, CDR2 FQNEAQ (reference sequence). This CDR3 spans 14 amino acids. The CDR3 DNA reads as TGTGCCAGCAGCGTAGGGACAGTGGGAAACACCATATATTTT. This translates into CASSVGTVGNTIYF.

The V and J genes are TRBV5-4 and TRBJ2-5, with D unclear. This CDR3 is built from 14 residues. Germline V lookup: CDR1 SGHNT, CDR2 YYREEE (reference sequence). V gave up 4 bases and J gave up 4 bases, with 14 bases separating them. DNA of the CDR3: TGTGCCAGCAGCATGGCGGCTAGTGGAGAGACCCAGTACTTC. It specifies CASSMAASGETQYF.

V is TRBV12-3 or TRBV12-4 and J is TRBJ1-1; unclear D gene. V dropped 4 bases and J dropped 8 bases, with 8 bases sitting between them. This CDR3 is built from 11 residues. CDR3 nucleotides: TGTGCCAGCAGTTGGAGTTGGGAAGCTTTCTTT. Protein sequence: CASSWSWEAFF.

This chain links TRBV15 with TRBJ1-1, with D perhaps matching TRBD1 (5 bases). The germline V gene has CDR1 LNHNV and CDR2 YYDKDF (reference sequence). The CDR3 is made up of 16 amino acids. The germline V and J ends were trimmed by 3 bases and 1 base, with 15 bases remaining between them. The DNA of the CDR3 is TGTGCCACCAGCAGCCGGTCAGGGCCAAGGAACACTGAAGCTTTCTTT. Its protein product is CATSSRSGPRNTEAFF.

The chain carries TRBV10-3 and TRBJ2-1, with 7 nucleotides matching TRBD1. After removal of 3 bases from V and 0 bases from J, the junction contained 8 bases not matched to a gene. Germline values: CDR1 ENHRY, CDR2 SYGVKD. The CDR3 length is 17 residues. The CDR3 nucleotides read TGTGCCATCAGTGACTCACAGGGGTCAAGCTCCTACAATGAGCAGTTCTTC. Amino acid sequence: CAISDSQGSSSYNEQFF.

The chain uses TRBV12-5 and TRBJ2-3; TRBD2 agrees at 8 bases. The CDR3 is 14 residues long. Germline CDR1 and CDR2: LGHNT and FRNRAP. J lost 2 bases, V lost 6 bases, and 4 bases had no gene match. Here the CDR3 reads CASGRGGVTDTQYF. As DNA, the CDR3 is TGTGCTAGTGGCCGGGGGGGGGTCACAGATACGCAGTATTTT.

This clone was recorded only once. The chain links TRBV21-1 to TRBJ1-3. TRBV21-1 is noted as a pseudogene. The CDR3 runs 17 residues. The CDR3 region is CAGDGVRDSYSGNTIYF. The CDR3 DNA is TGTGCCGGCGACGGCGTCCGGGACTCGTACTCTGGAAACACCATATATTTT.

The J gene is TRBJ2-7, the V gene TRBV5-1; TRBD2 is a possible D gene (5 bases). The CDR3 covers 14 residues. Between the trimmed V and J ends, which lost 0 bases and 1 base, there was a span of 8 bases. Germline V gene sequence: CDR1 SGHRS, CDR2 YFSETQ. The CDR3 nucleotides read TGCGCCAGCAGCTTGGTTTCGGGATCCTACGAGCAGTACTTC. Translation: CASSLVSGSYEQYF.

The chain couples TRBV18 to TRBJ2-6, with D possibly matching TRBD1 (6 bases). Trimming cost V 3 bases and J 0 bases, with 9 bases left between them. This CDR3 is 16 amino acids long. Germline lookup yields CDR1 KGHSH and CDR2 LQKENI. The CDR3: CASSPQGISGANVLTF. The CDR3, as DNA: TGTGCCAGCTCACCCCAGGGGATCTCTGGGGCCAACGTCCTGACTTTC.

The chain couples TRBV29-1 to TRBJ2-6; TRBD1 agrees at 10 bases. This CDR3 is 15 amino acids long. The V gene's germline CDR1 is SQVTM and CDR2 ANQGSEA. V was pared by 6 bases and J by 4 bases, with 6 bases of the junction left unmatched. In nucleotides, the CDR3 is TGCAGCGTGCGACAGGGGGCGGAGGGGGCCAACGTCCTGACTTTC. Translating it yields CSVRQGAEGANVLTF. Variable domain in full (rest from reference TRBV29-1 and TRBJ2-6): SAVISQKPSRDICQRGTSLTIQCQVDSQVTMMFWYRQQPGQSLTLIATANQGSEATYESGFVIDKFPISRPNLTFSTLTVSNMSPEDSSIYLCSVRQGAEGANVLTFGAGSRLTVL.